The entry below gives a single T cell receptor (beta chain) sequence along with its context. Its antigen is unidentified. These data belong to a study of monozygotic twins with inflammatory bowel disease. Two nested PCRs, roughly 16 and 10 cycles, amplified TCRalpha and TCRbeta cDNA. TCRdb re-analyzed the 5' RACE reads; it lists each CDR3 protein once, without DNA. This sample carries approximately 420,000 distinct CDR3 sequences, with 2% to 2.5% going to the ten biggest clones. General study findings and limits: Varied immunosuppressive treatments among patients may have increased repertoire variability. Especially with disease activity, IBD patients shared fewer clonotypes with others than healthy twins did. For IBD, no single strong associated signal or clonotype was supported.

There are 13 residues in the CDR3. In germline, CDR1 is MDHEN, CDR2 SYDVKM. The specimen was blood. The source of this sequence is a human donor with ulcerative colitis or Crohn's disease, or a healthy co-twin of an affected twin (not recorded which). The chain combines TRBV28 with TRBJ2-7. The CDR3 region is CASSLLSPYEQYF.